The rows below give T cell receptor beta chains drawn from one sample of a study of OX40 agonist ivuxolimab in advanced cancers. The repertoire was sequenced with immunoSEQ multiplex PCR; TCRdb's copy has only in-frame clones and lacks some. The table records 90,000 to 95,000 clones, roughly 86% of them present only once. Here the sequenced sample was CD4+ or CD8+ T cells sorted from blood, taken in a trial of the OX40 agonist ivuxolimab. These TCRs come from an adult with an advanced solid tumor such as melanoma, head and neck, liver or kidney cancer. The conserved cysteine and the conserved F or W are not part of the CDR3 here.

V gene	J gene	CDR3 protein
TRBV4-3	TRBJ2-2	ASSQDLGQGNTGELF
TRBV5-1	TRBJ2-5	ASSSSAGSGFQETQY
TRBV11-2	TRBJ2-2	ASSRDRGTGELF
TRBV7-2	TRBJ2-2	ASSLGWTSGELF
TRBV6-5	TRBJ1-2	ASSYSGGTAYGYT
TRBV5-1	TRBJ2-3	ASSLGISDTQY
TRBV28	TRBJ1-2	ASSLQDRLYGYT
TRBV5-1	TRBJ2-7	ASSFNWDYEQY
TRBV20-1	TRBJ1-2	SAREGGGYT
TRBV19	TRBJ2-2	ASSDVNTGELF
TRBV28	TRBJ1-4	ASSSREKLF
TRBV19	TRBJ1-5	ASSGGPGQPQH
TRBV21-1	TRBJ1-1	ASGEGNTEAF
TRBV28	TRBJ2-1	ASSPGDRHYNEQF
TRBV28	NA	ASSQGSSEQY
TRBV5-4	TRBJ1-1	ASSLGGQGDTEAF
TRBV6-5	TRBJ1-1	ASRPRRNMNTEAF
TRBV28	TRBJ1-5	ASSSSGQGNQPQH
TRBV6-1	TRBJ2-7	ATFTGTIGGEQY
TRBV5-4	TRBJ2-5	ASSQEPSLETQY
TRBV6-1	TRBJ2-1	ASTTSRPAYNEQF
TRBV11-2	TRBJ2-7	ASSLTYEQY
TRBV5-1	TRBJ2-5	ASSIQRETQY
TRBV19	TRBJ1-2	ASSLGQGVSYGYT
TRBV5-4	TRBJ2-1	ASSLGGGPGQF
TRBV7-2	TRBJ2-5	ASSLAGRVGQETQY
TRBV4-1	TRBJ2-2	ASSQGPGGLLTGELF
TRBV30	TRBJ1-4	AWSVGTGVEKLF
TRBV7-9	TRBJ1-4	ASSLSTGATNEKLF
TRBV7-2	TRBJ2-2	ASSFRGSFGGELF
TRBV29-1	TRBJ2-7	SVAGTAYEQY
TRBV11-2	TRBJ2-1	ASSLEVEGNEQF
TRBV25-1	TRBJ1-3	ASSPRGYSGNTIY
TRBV29-1	TRBJ1-2	SVESVEGYGYT
TRBV19	TRBJ2-6	ASSPGRANVLT
TRBV6-5	TRBJ2-1	ASRNGPGNEQF
TRBV9	TRBJ2-2	ASSVAQGPGELF
TRBV18	TRBJ1-4	ASSPLDGTADEKLF
TRBV28	TRBJ1-2	ASSLGTGASYGYT